One and the same sample provided the 25 T cell receptor beta chains below, sequenced in a study of blood T cells in healthy people across ages. The authors ran a second PCR of 7 to 11 cycles using a sample-barcoded 5' primer and a J-beta primer mix. Each CDR3 protein gets one entry after TCRdb re-called the 5' RACE reads with MiXCR. The repertoire holds about 730,000 distinct CDR3 sequences, with about 42% as singletons. Source material: blood. These receptors were taken from a woman in her fifties or sixties in good health.

The V call is TRBV19, the J call TRBJ1-2, with D perhaps TRBD1 (5 bases). Germline V gene sequence: CDR1 LNHDA, CDR2 SQIVND (reference sequence). V lost 3 bases to trimming and J lost 2 bases, with 7 bases between them. CDR3 length: 13 amino acids. In nucleotides, the CDR3 is TGTGCCAGTAGTATGAAGGGGAACTATGGCTACACCTTC. This codes for CASSMKGNYGYTF. Full variable domain (remainder filled in from reference TRBV19 and TRBJ1-2): DGGITQSPKYLFRKEGQNVTLSCEQNLNHDAMYWYRQDPGQGLRLIYYSQIVNDFQKGDIAEGYSVSREKKESFPLTVTSAQKNPTAFYLCASSMKGNYGYTFGSGTRLTVV.

The chain is built from TRBV6-1 and TRBJ2-4; D unclear. The germline V gene encodes CDR1 MNHNS and CDR2 SASEGT. The CDR3 has 11 residues. Trimming removed 1 base at V and 10 bases at J, with 5 bases between. The CDR3 bases are TGTGCCAGCAGTGAAGTTTTGATTCAGTACTTC. Protein product: CASSEVLIQYF.

The table lists this clonotype with many counts. This chain uses TRBV9 with TRBJ2-5, with D perhaps matching TRBD1 or TRBD2 (5 bases each). Trimming removed 6 bases at V and 1 base at J, with 10 bases between. In germline, CDR1 is SGDLS, CDR2 YYNGEE. The CDR3 has 13 amino acids. The CDR3 spells CASNRGGQETQYF. CDR3 nucleotides: TGTGCCAGCAACCGGGGCGGCCAAGAGACCCAGTACTTC.

This clonotype occurred a few times. Written as DNA, the CDR3 is TGTGCCAGCAGCCAACCCGGGACAAGTGCAACTAATGAAAAACTGTTTTTT. It encodes CASSQPGTSATNEKLFF. V is TRBV4-2 and J is TRBJ1-4, with D perhaps TRBD1 (6 bases). The CDR3 spans 17 residues. The V gene lost 2 bases and the J gene lost 0 bases, with 13 bases spanning the gap. The V gene's germline CDR1 is LGHNA and CDR2 YNFKEQ.

The chain uses TRBV12-3 or TRBV12-4 and TRBJ2-3; 9 positions agree with TRBD2. This CDR3 is 14 amino acids long. After removal of 6 bases from V and 5 bases from J, the junction contained 6 bases not matched to a gene. The CDR3 nucleotides are TGTGCCAGCAGGGCTAGCGGGACGGGAGATACGCAGTATTTT. It specifies CASRASGTGDTQYF.

This clonotype was detected ten times or more. The genes are TRBV29-1 and TRBJ2-7; 7 positions match TRBD2. J was trimmed by 2 bases and V by 4 bases; bases with no gene match: 5. This CDR3 region has 13 residues. The germline CDR1 and CDR2 sequences are SQVTM and ANQGSEA. CDR3 sequence reads: CSVGPGGTYEQYF. The CDR3 DNA reads TGCAGCGTTGGGCCGGGAGGCACCTACGAGCAGTACTTC.

Concerning this clonotype itself: Possible read error: a much larger clone is one base away. The rearrangement uses TRBV4-2 and TRBJ2-1; D might be TRBD1 (5 bases). CDR1 and CDR2 from the germline V gene are LGHNA and YNFKEQ. The length of the CDR3 is 21 residues. The CDR3 spells CASSRANGQGNWKSSCNEQFF. CDR3 DNA: TGTGCCAGCAGCCGAGCCAACGGGCAGGGTAATTGGAAAAGCTCCTGCAATGAGCAGTTCTTC.

This clonotype was observed a few times. V gene TRBV18 combines with J gene TRBJ1-2; TRBD1 aligns across 8 bases. The V and J ends lost 5 bases and 3 bases, in that order; junction bases with no gene match: 2. CDR3 length equals 13 residues. Germline assignment: CDR1 KGHSH and CDR2 LQKENI. Here the CDR3 DNA reads TGTGCCAGCTCAGGACAGGGTTACTATGGCTACACCTTC. Protein sequence: CASSGQGYYGYTF.

In this sample, this clonotype turned up many times. The rearrangement joins TRBV20-1 to TRBJ2-5; the match to TRBD2 covers 7 bases. The CDR3 is 14 residues long. Germline assignment: CDR1 DFQATT and CDR2 SNEGSKA (reference sequence). V shed 4 bases, J shed 5 bases, and the junction held 10 bases outside the gene matches. In DNA, the CDR3 is TGCAGTGCTACGGGGGGAGGGGTCTCGGAGACCCAGTACTTC. Encoded protein: CSATGGGVSETQYF.

Details on this clonotype: A junction boundary mismatches the germline segment, possibly from a read error. The CDR3 DNA sequence: TGTGCCAGCAGCTCGGGACAGGCATTTAATGGCTGCACCTTC. The encoded protein is CASSSGQAFNGCTF. The chain joins TRBV7-3 to TRBJ1-2, with 8 bases lining up with TRBD1. Germline V lookup: CDR1 SGHTA, CDR2 FQGTGA. The CDR3 is 14 residues long.

This clonotype was detected ten times or more. The chain links TRBV11-2 to TRBJ2-5, with a tentative D call TRBD1 (5 bases). V lost 3 bases, J lost 1 base, and 9 bases lay in between. This CDR3 has 14 amino acids. Germline CDR1 SGHAT, CDR2 FQNNGV. The CDR3, as DNA: TGTGCCAGCAGCTTTGGGGCGGCCCAAGAGACCCAGTACTTC. It encodes CASSFGAAQETQYF.

This clonotype was detected a few times. The rearrangement joins TRBV7-2 to TRBJ1-4; tentative D call: TRBD1 (5 bases). Germline V gives CDR1 SGHTA, CDR2 FQGNSA. This CDR3 comprises 14 residues. The V end was cut by 1 base, the J end by 7 bases, with 10 bases between. The CDR3 bases are TGTGCCAGCAGCTTAGGGACATATTTTGAAAAACTGTTTTTT. Protein sequence: CASSLGTYFEKLFF.

In its sample, this clonotype was seen a few times. The rearrangement joins TRBV5-1 to TRBJ2-5; D ambiguous. The CDR3 runs 13 residues. V was trimmed by 2 bases and J by 2 bases, leaving 7 bases between them. Germline-derived CDR1 and CDR2 are SGHRS and YFSETQ. The CDR3 bases are TGCGCCAGCAGCTTCGCAGGTCAAGAGACCCAGTACTTC. It specifies CASSFAGQETQYF.

This clonotype was detected only a few times. The gene calls are TRBV3-1 and TRBJ2-7; the D gene is possibly TRBD1 (5 bases). Germline lookup yields CDR1 LGHDT and CDR2 YNNKEL (reference sequence). V gave up 1 base and J gave up 1 base, with 8 bases separating them. The CDR3 runs to 14 residues. CDR3 residues: CASSQVAGSYEQYF. The CDR3 DNA reads TGTGCCAGCAGCCAAGTGGCAGGGTCCTACGAGCAGTACTTC.

This clonotype has at least ten counts. J is TRBJ2-1 and V is TRBV29-1, with D possibly TRBD2 on 5 matching bases. The CDR3 consists of 14 residues. The V and J ends lost 4 bases and 5 bases respectively, with 15 bases between them. Germline assignment: CDR1 SQVTM and CDR2 ANQGSEA. DNA of the CDR3: TGCAGCGTTGCGTCCGGACCGGGGAACAATGAGCAGTTCTTC. Translated: CSVASGPGNNEQFF.

Notes on this clonotype: A much more abundant neighbour one base away suggests this may be a read error. The V call is TRBV10-3, the J call TRBJ2-3; D is unclear. The CDR3 consists of 16 residues. V was clipped by 3 bases and J by 1 base, with 14 bases between them. CDR1 ENHRY and CDR2 SYGVKD come from the germline V gene. The CDR3 region has the DNA TGTGCCATCAGTGATGTGCTACTCCAGGGCACAGATACGCAGTATTTT. It codes for CAISDVLLQGTDTQYF.

In nucleotides, the CDR3 is TGCAGTGCCAAGACCCAAGGGGGCGCGGGAGGTAATCAGCCCCAGCATTTT. Translated: CSAKTQGGAGGNQPQHF. This rearrangement joins TRBV20-1 to TRBJ1-5; 7 nucleotides line up with TRBD1. The CDR3 has 17 residues. Germline assignment: CDR1 DFQATT and CDR2 SNEGSKA (reference sequence). After removal of 6 bases from V and 4 bases from J, the junction contained 18 bases not matched to a gene.

Remarks on this clonotype: It may be a read error: a sequence one base away is much more abundant. The chain combines TRBV7-9 with TRBJ2-7; D is unclear. Germline V gene data show CDR1 as SEHNR and CDR2 as FQNEAQ (reference sequence). V shed 4 bases and J shed 5 bases, with 9 bases lying between them. The length of the CDR3 is 12 residues. The CDR3 nucleotides are TGTGCCAGCAGCTCCCCAGCTGACGAGCAGTACTTC. Its protein product is CASSSPADEQYF.

The rearrangement joins TRBV2 to TRBJ1-5, with 10 nucleotides matching TRBD1. Germline V gene data show CDR1 as SNHLY and CDR2 as FYNNEI. The CDR3 runs to 15 residues. The V gene end was trimmed by 2 bases and the J gene end by 6 bases; junction bases not matched to a gene: 4. Written as DNA, the CDR3 is TGTGCCAGCAGTGAAAGGACAGGGGGGGGTCAGCCCCAGCATTTT. It is translated as CASSERTGGGQPQHF.

In the case of this clonotype: With a much larger clone just one base away, this may be a read error. The rearrangement uses TRBV5-1 and TRBJ2-6; no firm D call. This CDR3 has 14 amino acids. Deletions cut 4 bases from V and 0 bases from J, with 5 bases between. CDR1 SGHRS and CDR2 YFSETQ come from the germline V gene. This CDR3 reads CASSALSGANVLTF. In DNA, the CDR3 is TGCGCCAGCAGCGCCCTCTCTGGGGCCAACGTCCTGACTTTC.

The chain has TRBV20-1 and TRBJ2-7; D is perhaps TRBD2 (6 bases). The J call may be mistaken, given a closer DNA end match to TRBJ2-5. Germline V gives CDR1 DFQATT, CDR2 SNEGSKA (reference sequence). CDR3 length: 14 residues. The CDR3 region is CSARPTRELETQYF. The CDR3 coding sequence is TGCAGTGCTAGACCCACCCGGGAGCTCGAGACCCAGTACTTC.

DNA for the CDR3: TGTGCCAGCAGCTTGAGGCAGGGGGCCCCTTATGGCTACACCTTC. This gives the protein CASSLRQGAPYGYTF. The gene calls are TRBV5-6 and TRBJ1-2; 8 bases map to TRBD1. Trimming at V came to 1 base and at J to 5 bases, leaving 7 bases not matched to a gene. The CDR3 loop spans 15 amino acids. Germline lookup yields CDR1 SGHDT and CDR2 YYEEEE.

In this sample, this clonotype turned up a few times. This chain links TRBV5-1 with TRBJ2-7; D might be TRBD1 (6 bases). This CDR3 comprises 15 residues. Germline lookup yields CDR1 SGHRS and CDR2 YFSETQ. Deletions cut 1 base from V and 7 bases from J, with 18 bases between. The CDR3 coding sequence is TGCGCCAGCAGCTTGTTCGTGGGACAAGCGAGGGAGCAGTACTTC. Translating gives CASSLFVGQAREQYF.

This chain connects TRBV20-1 to TRBJ2-3; D uncertain. V was shortened by 1 base and J by 3 bases, with 8 bases between the two germline ends. The CDR3 spans 13 residues. The germline CDR1 and CDR2 sequences are DFQATT and SNEGSKA (reference sequence). The CDR3 is CSARGDLTDTQYF. In DNA, the CDR3 is TGCAGTGCTAGAGGCGATCTAACAGATACGCAGTATTTT.

The chain couples TRBV3-1 to TRBJ2-1; D is unclear. Germline V gene data show CDR1 as LGHDT and CDR2 as YNNKEL (reference sequence). The CDR3 has 15 residues. Between the trimmed V and J ends, which lost 1 base and 0 bases, there was a span of 7 bases. The DNA for the CDR3 is TGTGCCAGCAGCCAAGGCCCTAGCTCCTACAATGAGCAGTTCTTC. This sequence encodes CASSQGPSSYNEQFF.